This T cell receptor beta chain was retrieved from a study of CD8+ T cells in alopecia areata. Germline V gene sequence: CDR1 SGHDT, CDR2 YYEEEE. The germline V and J ends were trimmed by 2 bases and 9 bases, with 12 bases remaining between them. The CDR3 runs 12 residues. Extracted RNA was reverse transcribed, and the resulting cDNA served as sequencing template. Some clones are missing from TCRdb's copy, which holds only in-frame ones; the method was immunoSEQ multiplex PCR. The top ten hold 4.9% of the sample, which has about 200,000 clones, 56% seen once. The receptor was isolated from a human donor in good health. The sample comprised CD8+ T cells sorted from blood. V gene TRBV5-6 combines with J gene TRBJ2-7, with D possibly being TRBD1 (6 bases). CDR3 amino acids: CASSFTRQVQYF. CDR3 coding DNA: TGTGCCAGCAGCTTTACCCGACAGGTGCAGTACTTC.